A single sample gave rise to the 30 T cell receptor beta chains below, sequenced in a study of blood T cell repertoires in COVID-19. Using immunoSEQ multiplex PCR, the repertoire was profiled, and TCRdb retains in-frame clones only, with some absent. This sample has 150,000 to 200,000 clones; 80% to 90% occur once, and the top ten carry 13% to 15%. Material for sequencing was PBMCs or T cells enriched from blood (not recorded which). These receptor sequences come from a man in his fifties who had recovered from COVID-19.

The CDR3 region has the DNA TGCGCCAGCAGCTCGCCTATGGAGCGCGAGCAGTACTTC. This sequence encodes CASSSPMEREQYF. This chain connects TRBV5-1 to TRBJ2-7; D gene uncertain. Germline V gene data show CDR1 as SGHRS and CDR2 as YFSETQ. The germline V and J ends were trimmed by 3 bases and 6 bases, with 13 bases remaining between them. This CDR3 comprises 13 residues.

The V call is TRBV19, the J call TRBJ2-3; 10 bases align to TRBD1. The CDR3 extends over 15 amino acids. The J segment lost 3 bases and the V segment lost 7 bases, leaving 7 bases of the junction unmatched. The germline V gene encodes CDR1 LNHDA and CDR2 SQIVND (reference sequence). The CDR3 protein is CASNPTGGWTDTQYF. The CDR3, as DNA: TGTGCCAGTAACCCGACAGGGGGCTGGACAGATACGCAGTATTTT.

This chain links TRBV18 with TRBJ1-1; D call uncertain. This CDR3 contains 16 residues. Germline loops: CDR1 KGHSH, CDR2 LQKENI. Trimming left V 3 bases short and J 3 bases short, with 17 bases between. CDR3 protein: CASSPPAAPSHTEAFF. Here the CDR3 DNA reads TGTGCCAGCTCACCTCCGGCGGCCCCGTCACACACTGAAGCTTTCTTT. Full variable domain (missing parts from reference TRBV18 and TRBJ1-1): NAGVMQNPRHLVRRRGQEARLRCSPMKGHSHVYWYRQLPEEGLKFMVYLQKENIIDESGMPKERFSAEFPKEGPSILRIQQVVRGDSAAYFCASSPPAAPSHTEAFFGQGTRLTVV.

This clone was recorded once. The gene calls are TRBV5-1 and TRBJ1-3; tentative D call: TRBD1 (6 bases). V was cut by 4 bases and J by 1 base, with 9 bases left in between. The CDR3 has 14 amino acids. CDR1 is SGHRS and CDR2 is YFSETQ in the germline V gene. The CDR3 DNA sequence: TGCGCCAGCAGCGGACAGCCTTCTGGAAACACCATATATTTT. It encodes CASSGQPSGNTIYF.

The chain carries TRBV15 and TRBJ2-1; TRBD1 agrees at 7 bases. Germline CDR1 and CDR2: LNHNV and YYDKDF (reference sequence). V was pared by 2 bases and J by 4 bases, with 5 bases of the junction left unmatched. CDR3 length: 15 residues. The CDR3 here is CATSRSGTDYNEQFF. CDR3 DNA sequence: TGTGCCACCAGCAGATCCGGGACAGATTACAATGAGCAGTTCTTC.

V is TRBV9 and J is TRBJ2-1, with 7 positions matching TRBD2. J gave up 7 bases and V 7 bases, and 5 bases lay outside the gene matches. The CDR3 is 12 amino acids. In germline, CDR1 is SGDLS, CDR2 YYNGEE. The CDR3 spells CASGGGGNEQFF. Written as DNA, the CDR3 is TGTGCCAGCGGCGGGGGAGGGAATGAGCAGTTCTTC.

This clone has only one observation. The CDR3 DNA is TGTGCCAGCAGCCTAGGGCAGGGGGCAGGAATGGCGAATGAAAAACTGTTTTTT. It specifies CASSLGQGAGMANEKLFF. V is TRBV5-4 and J is TRBJ1-4; 8 nucleotides align to TRBD1. V shed 4 bases, J shed 5 bases, and the junction held 16 bases outside the gene matches. The CDR3 has 18 amino acids. CDR1 and CDR2 (germline): SGHNT, YYREEE (reference sequence).

CDR3 sequence reads: CASSPGDRVYGYTF. The CDR3 coding sequence is TGTGCCAGCAGTCCGGGGGACAGGGTCTATGGCTACACCTTC. This chain joins TRBV27 and TRBJ1-2, with TRBD1 identical over 9 bases. V trimming: 5 bases; J trimming: 4 bases; junction bases outside the gene matches: 5. The CDR3 totals 14 residues. CDR1 is MNHEY and CDR2 is SMNVEV in the germline V gene (reference sequence).

This chain uses TRBV7-8 with TRBJ2-4; TRBD1 agrees at 7 bases. The CDR3 covers 14 residues. From germline, CDR1 is SGHVS and CDR2 FQNEAQ. V trimming: 5 bases; J trimming: 4 bases; junction bases outside the gene matches: 5. CDR3 loop: CASSIRDRKNIQYF. CDR3 bases: TGTGCCAGCAGCATCCGGGACAGAAAAAACATTCAGTACTTC.

The table lists this clone with a count of one. The V gene is TRBV9, the J gene TRBJ2-1; 11 bases agree with TRBD2. Germline V lookup: CDR1 SGDLS, CDR2 YYNGEE. V was pared by 0 bases and J by 4 bases, with 3 bases of the junction left unmatched. The CDR3 contains 16 residues. The CDR3 coding sequence is TGTGCCAGCAGCGTAGCCGGGACTAGCGGATACAATGAGCAGTTCTTC. Translation gives CASSVAGTSGYNEQFF. Variable domain in full (rest from reference TRBV9 and TRBJ2-1): DSGVTQTPKHLITATGQRVTLRCSPRSGDLSVYWYQQSLDQGLQFLIQYYNGEERAKGNILERFSAQQFPDLHSELNLSSLELGDSALYFCASSVAGTSGYNEQFFGPGTRLTVL.

This clone came up once. The chain is built from TRBV14 and TRBJ2-2; no clear D. CDR3 length equals 13 residues. Germline V gene lookup returns CDR1 SGHDN and CDR2 FVKESK. Between the trimmed V and J ends, which lost 0 bases and 5 bases, there was a span of 4 bases. The CDR3 is CASSQERTGELFF. The CDR3 DNA reads TGTGCCAGCAGCCAAGAGAGAACCGGGGAGCTGTTTTTT.

V usage is TRBV5-1 and J usage is TRBJ1-3, with D tentatively TRBD1 (6 bases). Looked up from germline, CDR1 is SGHRS and CDR2 is YFSETQ. V was trimmed by 7 bases and J by 0 bases, leaving 17 bases between them. The CDR3 sequence is 16 residues long. CDR3 in DNA: TGCGCCAGCCGTGCCAGATGGGACACCTCTGGAAACACCATATATTTT. Translated: CASRARWDTSGNTIYF.

The chain combines TRBV18 with TRBJ2-6; TRBD1 aligns across 9 bases. The CDR3 runs 18 residues. Unmatched junction bases numbered 10, after V lost 3 bases and J lost 4 bases. Germline V gene data show CDR1 as KGHSH and CDR2 as LQKENI. The CDR3 protein is CASSPPGQGISGANVLTF. CDR3 bases: TGTGCCAGCTCACCTCCGGGACAGGGTATCTCCGGGGCCAACGTCCTGACTTTC.

The chain joins TRBV2 to TRBJ1-1; no firm D call. The germline V gene encodes CDR1 SNHLY and CDR2 FYNNEI. Trimming cost V 6 bases and J 1 base, with 6 bases left between them. The CDR3 sequence is 12 residues long. In DNA, the CDR3 is TGTGCCAGCAGGAGCGAGAACACTGAAGCTTTCTTT. Residues: CASRSENTEAFF.

V and J are TRBV2 and TRBJ1-2; the match to TRBD1 covers 7 bases. The V gene's germline CDR1 is SNHLY and CDR2 FYNNEI. J gave up 4 bases and V 5 bases, and 7 bases lay outside the gene matches. There are 14 residues in the CDR3. CDR3 region: CASSPDRTLYGYTF. In DNA form, the CDR3 reads TGTGCCAGCAGTCCGGACAGGACCCTCTATGGCTACACCTTC.

The chain carries TRBV24-1 and TRBJ1-5, with TRBD1 as a possible D gene (5 bases). Germline-derived CDR1 and CDR2 are KGHDR and SFDVKD. CDR3 length: 13 residues. V gave up 7 bases and J gave up 3 bases, with 9 bases separating them. CDR3 loop: CATRGAANQPQHF. In nucleotides, the CDR3 is TGTGCCACCAGAGGGGCAGCCAATCAGCCCCAGCATTTT.

This chain uses TRBV7-9 with TRBJ2-5, with D perhaps TRBD2 (6 bases). The CDR3 contains 16 residues. The germline V gene encodes CDR1 SEHNR and CDR2 FQNEAQ (reference sequence). V gave up 1 base and J gave up 5 bases, with 17 bases separating them. The chain's CDR3 is CASSLGAGINRETQYF. The CDR3 DNA reads as TGTGCCAGCAGCTTAGGAGCGGGCATAAACCGGGAGACCCAGTACTTC. Full variable domain (remainder filled in from reference TRBV7-9 and TRBJ2-5): DTGVSQNPRHKITKRGQNVTFRCDPISEHNRLYWYRQTLGQGPEFLTYFQNEAQLEKSRLLSDRFSAERPKGSFSTLEIQRTEQGDSAMYLCASSLGAGINRETQYFGPGTRLLVL.

This chain joins TRBV3-1 (or the pseudogene TRBV3-2) and TRBJ2-2, with D possibly TRBD2 on 6 matching bases. V shed 2 bases and J shed 1 base, with 8 bases lying between them. The germline V gene encodes CDR1 LGHDT and CDR2 YNNKEL (reference sequence). The CDR3 is made up of 15 amino acids. The CDR3 reads CASSQRRGNTGELFF. The CDR3 nucleotides read TGTGCCAGCAGCCAACGGCGGGGGAACACCGGGGAGCTGTTTTTT.

The rearrangement joins TRBV15 to TRBJ1-5, with D maybe TRBD1 (5 bases). CDR1 and CDR2 (germline): LNHNV, YYDKDF (reference sequence). This CDR3 spans 16 amino acids. The germline V and J ends were trimmed by 1 base and 4 bases, with 14 bases remaining between them. The CDR3 DNA reads as TGTGCCACCAGCAGAGCGGCGGGAAGGGGAAATCAGCCCCAGCATTTT. Translating it yields CATSRAAGRGNQPQHF.

V is TRBV5-1 and J is TRBJ2-3, with 15 bases aligning to TRBD2. Trimming removed 4 bases from V and 5 bases from J; junction bases left unmatched: 5. Germline V lookup: CDR1 SGHRS, CDR2 YFSETQ. The CDR3 consists of 16 residues. The CDR3: CASSEGLAGGLDTQYF. The CDR3, as DNA: TGCGCCAGCAGCGAAGGACTAGCGGGGGGGTTAGATACGCAGTATTTT.

The chain couples TRBV7-9 to TRBJ1-1; 10 bases align to TRBD1. Per germline, CDR1 SEHNR and CDR2 FQNEAQ (reference sequence). The V gene end was trimmed by 6 bases and the J gene end by 7 bases; junction bases not matched to a gene: 8. The CDR3 totals 14 residues. CDR3 amino acids: CASSWTGGTLEAFF. The CDR3 DNA follows: TGTGCCAGCAGTTGGACAGGGGGGACCCTTGAAGCTTTCTTT.

The chain uses TRBV10-3 and TRBJ1-2, with 7 bases lining up with TRBD1. Germline V gives CDR1 ENHRY, CDR2 SYGVKD. The CDR3 consists of 15 residues. V lost 8 bases, J lost 2 bases, and 11 bases stayed unmatched. CDR3 amino acids: CAIGPGAGGNYGYTF. The CDR3 DNA reads TGTGCCATCGGTCCAGGAGCAGGGGGAAACTATGGCTACACCTTC.

Here the CDR3 reads CASTHTTTIGGNTIYF. The CDR3 nucleotides are TGTGCCAGCACCCACACTACGACTATTGGGGGAAACACCATATATTTT. This rearrangement joins TRBV3-1 (or the pseudogene TRBV3-2) to TRBJ1-3; D remains ambiguous. The length of the CDR3 is 16 residues. CDR1 LGHDT and CDR2 YNNKEL come from the germline V gene (reference sequence). The V gene lost 7 bases and the J gene lost 4 bases, with 20 bases spanning the gap.

The chain links TRBV10-2 to TRBJ1-2; D is undetermined. Germline loops: CDR1 WSHSY, CDR2 SAAADI. V lost 2 bases and J 0 bases, leaving 16 bases between the germline ends. This CDR3 spans 17 amino acids. Here the CDR3 DNA reads TGCGCCAGCAGTGAGCGACTCGAGTGGGTAGCTAACTATGGCTACACCTTC. The encoded protein is CASSERLEWVANYGYTF.

The chain employs TRBV15 and TRBJ2-3, with a weak D call TRBD2 (7 bases). CDR1 is LNHNV and CDR2 is YYDKDF in the germline V gene (reference sequence). V was trimmed by 8 bases and J by 4 bases, leaving 13 bases between them. The CDR3 covers 13 residues. CDR3 sequence (DNA): TGTGCCACCGGGGGGGCTCGAGCAGATACGCAGTATTTT. Protein: CATGGARADTQYF.

The chain recombines TRBV29-1 with TRBJ1-1; weak D call: TRBD1 (6 bases). V dropped 7 bases and J dropped 0 bases, with 9 bases sitting between them. Per the germline V gene, CDR1 is SQVTM and CDR2 is ANQGSEA. The CDR3 spans 12 residues. The CDR3 protein is CSGQVMNTEAFF. The CDR3 DNA reads as TGCAGCGGACAGGTTATGAACACTGAAGCTTTCTTT.

This clone appeared a single time. In DNA form, the CDR3 reads TGCAGCGTGGGGACAGGGATTAATCAGCCCCAGCATTTT. Translated: CSVGTGINQPQHF. This sequence joins TRBV29-1 and TRBJ1-5; TRBD1 agrees at 9 bases. The germline V gene encodes CDR1 SQVTM and CDR2 ANQGSEA. The CDR3 is 13 amino acids. V dropped 6 bases and J dropped 4; count of bases not matched to a gene: 4.

The V gene is TRBV6-5, the J gene TRBJ1-2; no clear D. Deletions cut 6 bases from V and 1 base from J, with 9 bases between. The CDR3 length is 13 residues. CDR1 and CDR2 (germline): MNHEY, SVGAGI. The CDR3, as DNA: TGTGCCAGCAGGACGGGAAGTAACTATGGCTACACCTTC. Protein sequence: CASRTGSNYGYTF.

The V call is TRBV10-3, the J call TRBJ1-3; 9 bases agree with TRBD1. Germline CDR1 is ENHRY and CDR2 is SYGVKD. This CDR3 has 15 residues. V lost 6 bases, J lost 6 bases, and 9 bases stayed unmatched. The CDR3 nucleotides are TGTGCCATCAGGAGGGACAGGGACGGGGTAAACACCATATATTTT. It yields the protein CAIRRDRDGVNTIYF.

The V and J genes are TRBV5-1 and TRBJ2-2, with 9 nucleotides matching TRBD2. CDR3 length: 15 residues. In germline, CDR1 is SGHRS, CDR2 YFSETQ. Trimming removed 0 bases from V and 6 bases from J; junction bases left unmatched: 3. CDR3 sequence (DNA): TGCGCCAGCAGCTTGGCAAGCGGGGGGCCCGGGGAGCTGTTTTTT. Its protein is CASSLASGGPGELFF.